This TCR beta chain came from a study of blood T cell repertoires in COVID-19. Study details: The origin of the acute and convalescent COVID-19 samples was the United States, Italy and Spain. The cDNA or gDNA used as material had been derived from T cells, B-cell-depleted T cells, or PBMCs.

The germline V gene encodes CDR1 MNHNS and CDR2 SASEGT. The CDR3 consists of 14 residues. V was shortened by 2 bases and J by 0 bases, with 8 bases between the two germline ends. Per the original methods: Estimated nucleated cell counts came from reference gene primer amplification. Some clones are missing from TCRdb's copy, which holds only in-frame ones; the method was immunoSEQ multiplex PCR. Clonal size and the V and J genes are those of that table, whereas D and trimming came from the DNA. The data show roughly 260,000 clones, approximately 90% seen once. The source of this sequence is a woman between 45 and 60 years old who had recovered from COVID-19. V gene TRBV6-1 combines with J gene TRBJ2-7; possible D gene TRBD1, 6 bases. Sequenced input: peripheral blood. The CDR3 DNA is TGTGCCAGCAGTGAACAGGGGCACTCCTACGAGCAGTACTTC. As protein: CASSEQGHSYEQYF.